The present T cell receptor beta chain was sequenced within a study of T-cell memory formation after mild COVID-19. TCRdb reprocessed the 5' RACE reads with MiXCR, giving one entry per CDR3 protein. The profile shows 250,000 or so distinct CDR3 sequences, over 8.5% of them singletons. There are a few counts of this clonotype. Its target is unknown. Findings and limits, study-wide: Pre-infection memory harbored some responding clones, suggesting cross-reactive memory joined. Specificity for SARS-CoV-2 was not confirmed among the second-wave clones peaking on day 37.

The germline V gene has CDR1 DFQATT and CDR2 SNEGSKA (reference sequence). Trimming took 6 bases from V and 5 from J, leaving 19 bases between them. The CDR3 spans 15 residues. This chain connects TRBV20-1 to TRBJ2-2, with a tentative D call TRBD2 (5 bases). The sample comprised PBMCs or a T cell subset sorted from them (not recorded which). The sequence was collected from a young man who had mild COVID-19 (a few samples of this study predate the infection). Cell type and time point are not known. The CDR3, as DNA: TGCAGTGCACGGGAAAGGTGGAAAGATACCGGGGAGCTGTTTTTT. Translation gives CSARERWKDTGELFF.